This T cell receptor (beta chain) was recovered during a study of blood T cell repertoires in COVID-19. Whole-study context: Sources were T cells, B-cell-depleted T cells, or PBMCs; the material itself was cDNA or gDNA.

In assigning cohorts, the study relied on participant-reported clinical history. The CDR3 is 14 amino acids. The V segment lost 4 bases and the J segment 8 bases; nucleotides outside the gene matches: 8. The germline CDR1 and CDR2 sequences are MNHEY and SMNVEV (reference sequence). Per the study methods: Amplification with reference gene primers provided the estimates of nucleated cell counts. TCRdb's table, derived via immunoSEQ multiplex PCR, lists solely in-frame clones and lacks some. V and J calls and clone size are as listed in that table; D and trimming were resolved from the DNA. Among 260,000 or so clones listed, about 80% were seen once.

The TCR comes from a woman aged 40-49 years who had been exposed to COVID-19. The sequenced material came from PBMCs or T cells enriched from blood (not recorded which). The genes are TRBV27 and TRBJ2-1, with 7 bases fitting TRBD2. This CDR3 reads CASSSGLVIHEQFF. The CDR3 DNA reads TGTGCCAGCAGTTCCGGACTAGTGATTCATGAGCAGTTCTTC.